This T cell receptor beta chain was identified in a study of OX40 agonist ivuxolimab in advanced cancers. This CDR3 region has 16 residues. Germline V gene lookup returns CDR1 MNHNY and CDR2 SVGAGI (reference sequence). Trimming removed 5 bases at V and 3 bases at J, with 16 bases between. Profiled with immunoSEQ multiplex PCR; TCRdb holds only in-frame clones, not every one. The sample consists of about 63,000 clones, about 90% of them appearing once. This rearrangement joins TRBV6-6 to TRBJ1-4; perhaps TRBD1 as D (5 bases). Here the sequenced sample was CD4+ or CD8+ T cells sorted from blood, taken in a trial of the OX40 agonist ivuxolimab. The clonotype comes from an adult with an advanced solid tumor such as melanoma, head and neck, liver or kidney cancer. CDR3 sequence (DNA): TGTGCCAGCAGTAGGACTACGGGACCCTCTAATGAAAAACTGTTTTTT. Amino acid sequence: CASSRTTGPSNEKLFF.